These 27 T cell receptor beta chains were sequenced from one sample in a study of T cell repertoires in cytomegalovirus infection. Using its own MiXCR run on the reads, TCRdb lists one record per CDR3 protein. The sample lists around 570,000 distinct CDR3 sequences, 35% to 50% occurring once. These TCRs' antigens remain unknown. Sequences were derived from cultured PBMCs, sampled from culture after CMV antigen stimulation. The receptors stem from a human donor in good health (CMV status not recorded). Some clones in this sample may be carry-over from other donors' samples.

This clonotype was detected a few times. The chain uses TRBV27 and TRBJ2-1; 12 bases line up with TRBD2. This CDR3 has 18 residues. Germline loops: CDR1 MNHEY, CDR2 SMNVEV (reference sequence). The V segment lost 6 bases and the J segment 2 bases; nucleotides outside the gene matches: 11. The CDR3 protein is CASSLRLAGGSPYNEQFF. The DNA for the CDR3 is TGTGCCAGCAGCCTACGTCTAGCGGGAGGGTCCCCCTACAATGAGCAGTTCTTC.

V gene TRBV5-6 combines with J gene TRBJ2-6; 9 nucleotides agree with TRBD1. Germline-derived CDR1 and CDR2 are SGHDT and YYEEEE. V gave up 3 bases and J gave up 0 bases; unmatched junction bases: 4. The CDR3 runs 17 residues. In DNA, the CDR3 is TGTGCCAGCAGCTCCGGGACAGGGCACTCTGGGGCCAACGTCCTGACTTTC. This gives the protein CASSSGTGHSGANVLTF.

The rearrangement joins TRBV10-3 to TRBJ2-7; the match to TRBD2 covers 11 bases. V lost 10 bases, J lost 4 bases, and 12 bases stayed unmatched. Germline loops: CDR1 ENHRY, CDR2 SYGVKD. The CDR3 loop spans 15 amino acids. CDR3 DNA: TGTGCCACCAAACGCCTAGCGGGAGGTAGTTACGAGCAGTACTTC. Protein sequence: CATKRLAGGSYEQYF.

This clonotype was counted a single time. The chain uses TRBV5-6 and TRBJ2-7; 8 positions match TRBD2. Germline assignment: CDR1 SGHDT and CDR2 YYEEEE. The CDR3 consists of 15 residues. V shed 1 base and J 6 bases; nucleotides not matched to a gene: 9. The CDR3, as DNA: TGTGCCAGCAGCTTGTACGGGGGGGCGCATGGCGAGCAGTACTTC. Translation: CASSLYGGAHGEQYF.

The rearrangement joins TRBV6-5 to TRBJ2-7; 8 bases fit TRBD2. Germline V gives CDR1 MNHEY, CDR2 SVGAGI. The CDR3 consists of 13 residues. Germline trimming cut 8 bases from V and 2 bases from J; bases unmatched to any gene: 5. CDR3 region: CASQRGGAYEQYF. The CDR3 DNA reads TGTGCCAGCCAACGGGGGGGGGCCTACGAGCAGTACTTC.

The gene calls are TRBV6-2 or TRBV6-3 and TRBJ1-5; no firm D call. CDR1 MNHEY and CDR2 SVGEGT come from the germline V gene. This CDR3 is 13 amino acids long. CDR3 bases: TGTGCGAGCCATGCTAGGGTCAATCAGCCCCAGCATTTT. Translating it yields CASHARVNQPQHF.

The chain couples TRBV4-3 to TRBJ1-3; perhaps TRBD1 as D (6 bases). The V end was cut by 0 bases, the J end by 2 bases, with 14 bases between. CDR1 and CDR2 (germline): LGHNA, YSLEER. This CDR3 has 17 amino acids. As DNA, the CDR3 is TGCGCCAGCAGCCAAGAGCTTTGGGGGGGCCCTGGAAACACCATATATTTT. Translation: CASSQELWGGPGNTIYF.

V usage is TRBV6-5 and J usage is TRBJ1-5, with 7 bases that match TRBD1. CDR1 MNHEY and CDR2 SVGAGI come from the germline V gene. J lost 8 bases, V lost 3 bases, and 4 bases had no gene match. This CDR3 is 13 amino acids long. The CDR3 region has the DNA TGTGCCAGCAGTTATCGACAGGGTGAGCCCCAGCATTTT. The encoded protein is CASSYRQGEPQHF.

This clonotype was seen just once. V and J are TRBV11-2 and TRBJ2-5; a weak D match, TRBD2 (7 bases). Germline CDR1 reads SGHAT; CDR2 reads FQNNGV. V shed 5 bases and J shed 1 base, with 14 bases lying between them. The CDR3 has 15 amino acids. The CDR3 spells CASSGGGAGQETQYF. Written as DNA, the CDR3 is TGTGCCAGCAGCGGAGGGGGGGCCGGCCAAGAGACCCAGTACTTC.

The chain has TRBV7-2 and TRBJ2-7, with TRBD2 matching over 11 bases. The CDR3 spans 18 residues. With 5 bases clipped from V and 0 bases from J, the junction kept 12 bases outside the gene matches. Germline values: CDR1 SGHTA, CDR2 FQGNSA. The CDR3 sequence is CASSRTSGSAPSSYEQYF. In nucleotides, the CDR3 is TGTGCCAGCAGCCGTACTAGCGGGAGTGCCCCTAGCTCCTACGAGCAGTACTTC.

This clonotype was picked up a small number of times. V and J are TRBV7-2 and TRBJ2-1; no firm D call. V lost 5 bases to trimming and J lost 0 bases, with 11 bases between them. The CDR3 is 15 residues long. Germline lookup yields CDR1 SGHTA and CDR2 FQGNSA. CDR3: CASSVMESSYNEQFF. The CDR3 DNA follows: TGTGCCAGCAGCGTGATGGAGAGCTCCTACAATGAGCAGTTCTTC.

The table lists this clonotype with many counts. The chain combines TRBV11-2 with TRBJ2-7; D call uncertain. The CDR3 is made up of 12 amino acids. Germline-derived CDR1 and CDR2 are SGHAT and FQNNGV. V was shortened by 5 bases and J by 5 bases, with 10 bases between the two germline ends. Here the CDR3 reads CASSPVSHEQYF. Here the CDR3 DNA reads TGTGCCAGCAGCCCAGTGAGCCACGAGCAGTACTTC.

This clonotype came up once. CDR3 sequence reads: CAISERVEETQYF. The CDR3 DNA reads TGTGCCATCAGTGAAAGGGTGGAAGAGACCCAGTACTTC. The genes are TRBV10-3 and TRBJ2-5; D ambiguous. V lost 3 bases and J 3 bases, leaving 8 bases between the germline ends. The CDR3 length is 13 residues. Germline V gene data show CDR1 as ENHRY and CDR2 as SYGVKD.

The chain carries TRBV19 and TRBJ2-5, with 9 bases that match TRBD2. The CDR3 is 16 amino acids. CDR1 LNHDA and CDR2 SQIVND come from the germline V gene (reference sequence). J lost 0 bases, V lost 1 base, and 3 bases had no gene match. As DNA, the CDR3 is TGTGCCAGTAGTATAGCAGCGGGAGGAAACCAAGAGACCCAGTACTTC. The encoded protein is CASSIAAGGNQETQYF. The full variable domain, its missing parts supplied by reference TRBV19 and TRBJ2-5, is DGGITQSPKYLFRKEGQNVTLSCEQNLNHDAMYWYRQDPGQGLRLIYYSQIVNDFQKGDIAEGYSVSREKKESFPLTVTSAQKNPTAFYLCASSIAAGGNQETQYFGPGTRLLVL.

This clonotype has just a few counts. The chain joins TRBV11-3 to TRBJ2-1; D not certain. CDR3 length equals 13 residues. Trimming took 1 base from V and 12 from J, leaving 13 bases between them. Germline lookup yields CDR1 SGHNT and CDR2 YENEEA. The CDR3 loop reads CASSLAQHDRQFF. Here the CDR3 DNA reads TGTGCCAGCAGCTTAGCCCAGCACGACCGGCAGTTCTTC.

This clonotype showed up just a few times. The rearrangement joins TRBV11-2 to TRBJ2-5; D remains ambiguous. The V end was cut by 0 bases, the J end by 5 bases, with 13 bases between. CDR1 and CDR2 (germline): SGHAT, FQNNGV. The CDR3 sequence is 15 residues long. This CDR3 is CASSLDPSQGETQYF. CDR3 nucleotides: TGTGCCAGCAGCTTAGATCCGTCTCAAGGGGAGACCCAGTACTTC.

The rearrangement uses TRBV2 and TRBJ1-2; D remains unclear. The CDR3 length is 13 residues. From germline, CDR1 is SNHLY and CDR2 FYNNEI. Trimming removed 2 bases from V and 1 base from J, with 5 bases in between. For the CDR3, the DNA is TGTGCCAGCAGTGAACAGTTTAACTATGGCTACACCTTC. Translation gives CASSEQFNYGYTF. Drawing the rest from reference TRBV2 and TRBJ1-2, the complete variable domain is EPEVTQTPSHQVTQMGQEVILRCVPISNHLYFYWYRQILGQKVEFLVSFYNNEISEKSEIFDDQFSVERPDGSNFTLKIRSTKLEDSAMYFCASSEQFNYGYTFGSGTRLTVV.

The chain carries TRBV28 and TRBJ1-1; TRBD1 matches at 7 bases. The V gene end was trimmed by 6 bases and the J gene end by 0 bases; junction bases not matched to a gene: 7. Germline V gene data show CDR1 as MDHEN and CDR2 as SYDVKM. The CDR3 extends over 15 amino acids. CDR3 protein: CASRPTGAMNTEAFF. The CDR3 bases are TGTGCCAGCAGACCCACAGGGGCGATGAACACTGAAGCTTTCTTT.

Here the CDR3 DNA reads TGTGCCAGCAGCTCCCTCAACTTAATTGAGCAGTTCTTC. It encodes CASSSLNLIEQFF. The rearrangement uses TRBV7-2 and TRBJ2-1, with D unresolved. V shed 4 bases and J shed 9 bases, with 13 bases lying between them. There are 13 residues in the CDR3. Germline loops: CDR1 SGHTA, CDR2 FQGNSA.

The rearrangement uses TRBV7-9 and TRBJ1-1, with D perhaps matching TRBD1 (6 bases). CDR1 and CDR2 (germline): SEHNR, FQNEAQ (reference sequence). Trimming cost V 6 bases and J 4 bases, with 12 bases left between them. This CDR3 has 13 amino acids. CDR3 DNA: TGTGCCAGCAGAGTTGGGGACACCACTGAAGCTTTCTTT. Its translation is CASRVGDTTEAFF.

This clonotype was counted ten times or more. The J gene is TRBJ1-3, the V gene TRBV7-2; no clear D. V was shortened by 5 bases and J by 2 bases, with 10 bases between the two germline ends. The germline CDR1 and CDR2 sequences are SGHTA and FQGNSA. This CDR3 region has 14 residues. The CDR3 region is CASSPGYTGNTIYF. In DNA, the CDR3 is TGTGCCAGCAGCCCTGGTTATACTGGAAACACCATATATTTT.

The chain carries TRBV6-6 and TRBJ1-1, with D possibly TRBD1 on 5 matching bases. CDR1 and CDR2 from the germline V gene are MNHNY and SVGAGI (reference sequence). Trimming left V 7 bases short and J 4 bases short, with 13 bases between. The CDR3 sequence is 13 residues long. Written as DNA, the CDR3 is TGTGCCAGCACCCGCGGACAAGCCACTGAAGCTTTCTTT. It translates to CASTRGQATEAFF.

This clonotype was seen many times. The CDR3 coding sequence is TGTGCCAGCAGCCCCAGAGGGGGACAGGGGTTGGACACCATATATTTT. As protein: CASSPRGGQGLDTIYF. The V call is TRBV7-2, the J call TRBJ1-3; TRBD1 agrees at 10 bases. The J segment lost 8 bases and the V segment lost 5 bases, leaving 12 bases of the junction unmatched. The germline V gene has CDR1 SGHTA and CDR2 FQGNSA. The CDR3 loop spans 16 amino acids.

This clonotype appeared a few times. The gene calls are TRBV7-6 and TRBJ1-5; 8 nucleotides match TRBD1. Germline V lookup: CDR1 SGHVS, CDR2 FNYEAQ. CDR3 size: 19 residues. The junction had 16 bases not matched to a gene; V was cut back by 4 bases and J by 2 bases. The DNA of the CDR3 is TGTGCCAGCAGCTCCCGGACAGGGCAGAAGTGTGGGGGCAATCAGCCCCAGCATTTT. Encoded protein: CASSSRTGQKCGGNQPQHF.

This chain connects TRBV7-8 to TRBJ2-3, with 8 bases aligning to TRBD2. V gave up 3 bases and J gave up 3 bases; unmatched junction bases: 11. CDR3 length: 17 amino acids. The V gene's germline CDR1 is SGHVS and CDR2 FQNEAQ. The CDR3 reads CASSFTGGAEGTDTQYF. CDR3 coding DNA: TGTGCCAGCAGCTTCACCGGGGGGGCCGAGGGTACAGATACGCAGTATTTT.

The chain is built from TRBV7-9 and TRBJ2-7, with a tentative D call TRBD2 (5 bases). V was clipped by 2 bases and J by 0 bases, with 8 bases between them. Looked up from germline, CDR1 is SEHNR and CDR2 is FQNEAQ (reference sequence). The CDR3 length is 14 residues. CDR3 bases: TGTGCCAGCAGCTTATCTCGGGACTCCTACGAGCAGTACTTC. Translation gives CASSLSRDSYEQYF.

The V call is TRBV28, the J call TRBJ2-7; tentative D call: TRBD1 (5 bases). V was trimmed by 5 bases and J by 4 bases, leaving 15 bases between them. Per the germline V gene, CDR1 is MDHEN and CDR2 is SYDVKM. The CDR3 is 14 amino acids. DNA of the CDR3: TGTGCCAGCAGTCTACCTGCAGGGCCGTACGAGCAGTACTTC. Amino acids: CASSLPAGPYEQYF.